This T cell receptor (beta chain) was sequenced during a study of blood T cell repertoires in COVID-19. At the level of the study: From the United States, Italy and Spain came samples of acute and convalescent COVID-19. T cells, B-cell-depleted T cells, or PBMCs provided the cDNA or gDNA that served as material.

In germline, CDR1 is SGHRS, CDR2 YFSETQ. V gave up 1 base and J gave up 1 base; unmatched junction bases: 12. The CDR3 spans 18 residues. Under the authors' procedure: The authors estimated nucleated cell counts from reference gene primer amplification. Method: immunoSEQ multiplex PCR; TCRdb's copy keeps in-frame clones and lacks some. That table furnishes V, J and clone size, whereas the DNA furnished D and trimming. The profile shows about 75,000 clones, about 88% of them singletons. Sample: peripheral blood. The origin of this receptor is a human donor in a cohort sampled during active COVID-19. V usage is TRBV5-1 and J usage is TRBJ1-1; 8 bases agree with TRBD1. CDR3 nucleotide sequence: TGCGCCAGCAGCTTGAGGACCGGACAGGGTATAAGGAACACTGAAGCTTTCTTT. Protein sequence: CASSLRTGQGIRNTEAFF.